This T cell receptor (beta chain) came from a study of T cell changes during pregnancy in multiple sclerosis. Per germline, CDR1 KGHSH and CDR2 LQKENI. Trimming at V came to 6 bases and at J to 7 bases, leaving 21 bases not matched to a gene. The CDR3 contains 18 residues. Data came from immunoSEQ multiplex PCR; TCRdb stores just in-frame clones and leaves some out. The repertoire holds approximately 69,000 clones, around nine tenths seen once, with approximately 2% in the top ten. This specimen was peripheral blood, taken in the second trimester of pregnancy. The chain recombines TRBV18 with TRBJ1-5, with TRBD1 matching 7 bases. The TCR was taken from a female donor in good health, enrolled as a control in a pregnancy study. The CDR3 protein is CASSQTFPPGQWDQPQHF. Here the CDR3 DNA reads TGTGCCAGCTCCCAGACCTTCCCTCCGGGACAGTGGGACCAGCCCCAGCATTTT.